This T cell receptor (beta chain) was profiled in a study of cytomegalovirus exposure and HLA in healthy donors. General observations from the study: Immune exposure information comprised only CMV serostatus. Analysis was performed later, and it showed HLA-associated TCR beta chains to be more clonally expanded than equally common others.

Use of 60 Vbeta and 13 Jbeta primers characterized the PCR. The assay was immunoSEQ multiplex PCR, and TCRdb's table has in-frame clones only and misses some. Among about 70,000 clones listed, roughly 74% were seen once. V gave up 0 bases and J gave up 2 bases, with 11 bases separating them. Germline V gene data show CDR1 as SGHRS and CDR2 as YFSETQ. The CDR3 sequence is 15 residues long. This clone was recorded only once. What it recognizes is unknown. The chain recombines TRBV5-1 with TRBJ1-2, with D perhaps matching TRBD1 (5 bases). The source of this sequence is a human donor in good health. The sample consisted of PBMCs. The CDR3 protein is CASSLDIGVNYGYTF. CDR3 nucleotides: TGCGCCAGCAGCTTGGATATAGGGGTGAACTATGGCTACACCTTC.